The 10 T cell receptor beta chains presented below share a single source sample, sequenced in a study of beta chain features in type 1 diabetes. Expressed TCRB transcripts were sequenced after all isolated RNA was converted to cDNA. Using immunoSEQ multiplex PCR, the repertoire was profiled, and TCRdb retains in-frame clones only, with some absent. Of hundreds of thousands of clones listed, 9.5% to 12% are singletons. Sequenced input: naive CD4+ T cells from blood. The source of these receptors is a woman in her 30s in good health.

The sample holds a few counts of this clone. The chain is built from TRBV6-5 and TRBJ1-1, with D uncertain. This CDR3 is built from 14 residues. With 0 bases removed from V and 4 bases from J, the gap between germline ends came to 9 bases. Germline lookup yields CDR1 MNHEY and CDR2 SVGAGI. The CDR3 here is CASSYSGQTTEAFF. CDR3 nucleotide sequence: TGTGCCAGCAGTTACTCGGGCCAGACCACTGAAGCTTTCTTT.

The chain's CDR3 is CASSRDRGPYNEQFF. The CDR3, as DNA: TGTGCCAGCAGTCGGGACAGGGGGCCCTACAATGAGCAGTTCTTC. The chain recombines TRBV6-5 with TRBJ2-1, with 12 bases lining up with TRBD1. Germline V lookup: CDR1 MNHEY, CDR2 SVGAGI. The CDR3 spans 15 residues. Trimming removed 5 bases from V and 2 bases from J; junction bases left unmatched: 1.

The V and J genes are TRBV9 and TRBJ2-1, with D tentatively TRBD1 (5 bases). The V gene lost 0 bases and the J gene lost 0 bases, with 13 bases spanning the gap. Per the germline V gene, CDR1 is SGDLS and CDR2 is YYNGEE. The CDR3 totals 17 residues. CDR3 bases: TGTGCCAGCAGCGTAGGCTGGGGCACGAGCTCCTACAATGAGCAGTTCTTC. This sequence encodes CASSVGWGTSSYNEQFF.

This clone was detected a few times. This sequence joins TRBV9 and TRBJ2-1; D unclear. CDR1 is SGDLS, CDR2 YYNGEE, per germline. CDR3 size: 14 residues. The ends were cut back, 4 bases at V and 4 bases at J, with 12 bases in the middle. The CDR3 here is CASSLSTQYNEQFF. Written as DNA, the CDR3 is TGTGCCAGCAGCCTGTCGACTCAATACAATGAGCAGTTCTTC.

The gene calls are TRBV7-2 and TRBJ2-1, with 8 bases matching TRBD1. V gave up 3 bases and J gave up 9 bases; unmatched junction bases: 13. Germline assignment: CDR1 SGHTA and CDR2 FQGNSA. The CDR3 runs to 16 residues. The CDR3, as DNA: TGTGCCAGCAGCTTGGGGCAGGGGGCGATTCAGGGTGAGCAGTTCTTC. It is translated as CASSLGQGAIQGEQFF.

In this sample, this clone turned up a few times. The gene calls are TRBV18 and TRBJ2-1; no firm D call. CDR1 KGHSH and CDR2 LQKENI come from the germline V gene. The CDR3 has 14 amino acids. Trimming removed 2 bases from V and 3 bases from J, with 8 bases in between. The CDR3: CASSPTSLYNEQFF. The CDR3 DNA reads TGTGCCAGCTCACCAACTTCCCTCTACAATGAGCAGTTCTTC.

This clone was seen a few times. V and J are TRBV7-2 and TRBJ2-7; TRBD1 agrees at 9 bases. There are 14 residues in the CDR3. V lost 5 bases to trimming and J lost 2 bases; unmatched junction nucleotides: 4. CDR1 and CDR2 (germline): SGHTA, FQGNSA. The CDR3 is CASSTGTGTYEQYF. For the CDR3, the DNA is TGTGCCAGCAGCACCGGGACAGGGACCTACGAGCAGTACTTC. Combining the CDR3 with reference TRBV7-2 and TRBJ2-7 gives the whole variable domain GAGVSQSPSNKVTEKGKDVELRCDPISGHTALYWYRQSLGQGLEFLIYFQGNSAPDKSGLPSDRFSAERTGGSVSTLTIQRTQQEDSAVYLCASSTGTGTYEQYFGPGTRLTVT.

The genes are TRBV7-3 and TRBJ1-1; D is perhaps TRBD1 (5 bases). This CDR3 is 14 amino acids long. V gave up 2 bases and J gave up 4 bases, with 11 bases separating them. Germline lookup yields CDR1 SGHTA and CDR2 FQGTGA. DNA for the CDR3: TGTGCCAGCAGCTTATCAGGGATAAGCACTGAAGCTTTCTTT. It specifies CASSLSGISTEAFF.

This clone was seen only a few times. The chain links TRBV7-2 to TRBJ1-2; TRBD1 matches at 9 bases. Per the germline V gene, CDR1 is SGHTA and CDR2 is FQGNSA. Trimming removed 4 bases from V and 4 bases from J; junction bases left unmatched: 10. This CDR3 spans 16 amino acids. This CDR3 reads CASSYTTGTGFYGYTF. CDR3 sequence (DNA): TGTGCCAGCAGCTATACGACCGGGACAGGGTTCTATGGCTACACCTTC.

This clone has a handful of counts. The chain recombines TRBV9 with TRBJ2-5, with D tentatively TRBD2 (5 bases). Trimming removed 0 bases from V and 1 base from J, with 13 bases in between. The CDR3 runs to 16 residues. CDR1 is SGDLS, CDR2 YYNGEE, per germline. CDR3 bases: TGTGCCAGCAGCGTAGGAGAGCGGCTGCTCCAAGAGACCCAGTACTTC. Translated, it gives CASSVGERLLQETQYF.